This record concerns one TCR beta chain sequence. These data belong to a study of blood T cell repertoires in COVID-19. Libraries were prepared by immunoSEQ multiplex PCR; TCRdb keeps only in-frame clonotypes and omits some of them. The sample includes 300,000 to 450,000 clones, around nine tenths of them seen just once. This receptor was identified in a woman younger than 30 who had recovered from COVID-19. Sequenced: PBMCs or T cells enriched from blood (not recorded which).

This chain's CDR3 is CASSPIIGTGQETQYF. The CDR3, as DNA: TGCGCCAGCAGTCCAATAATCGGGACAGGTCAAGAGACCCAGTACTTC. The chain recombines TRBV4-1 with TRBJ2-5, with TRBD1 matching over 8 bases. CDR3 size: 16 residues. CDR1 and CDR2 from the germline V gene are MGHRA and YSYEKL. With V trimmed by 6 bases and J by 2 bases, 11 bases remained unmatched.